The 31 T cell receptor beta chains in this list originate from one sample, sequenced in a study of blood T cell repertoires in COVID-19 (dated by TCRdb to about 2020). The library was made by the immunoSEQ multiplex PCR assay. TCRdb carries this immuneACCESS record with in-frame sequences only. Its versions omit some clonotypes, under half of them owing to an unresolved V gene in the studies checked, with the rest unexplained. The sample table lists around 81,000 clones, about 82% of them with a count of one. 3.4% of the sample comes from the top ten. Sequenced material: peripheral blood. The receptor source for this set is a man aged 50 to 60 with acute or convalescent COVID-19.

This chain joins TRBV27 and TRBJ1-4; 9 nucleotides align to TRBD1. V lost 6 bases and J lost 8; bases outside the gene matches: 7. The germline gives CDR1 MNHEY, CDR2 SMNVEV (reference sequence). The CDR3 contains 14 residues. CDR3 nucleotide sequence: TGTGCCAGCAGCCCCGACAGGGGGGGGGAAAAACTGTTTTTT. Translated, it gives CASSPDRGGEKLFF.

J is TRBJ1-4 and V is TRBV11-2, with D maybe TRBD1 (5 bases). V lost 2 bases to trimming and J lost 8 bases, with 15 bases between them. This CDR3 spans 15 amino acids. CDR1 is SGHAT and CDR2 is FQNNGV in the germline V gene. The CDR3 here is CASSLIGTAGEKLFF. In DNA form, the CDR3 reads TGTGCCAGCAGCTTAATCGGGACGGCGGGGGAAAAACTGTTTTTT.

CDR3 protein: CASSSGSGSGAYEQYF. The DNA for the CDR3 is TGTGCCAGCAGCTCGGGTAGCGGGAGTGGGGCCTACGAGCAGTACTTC. The gene calls are TRBV5-4 and TRBJ2-7, with 9 positions matching TRBD2. The CDR3 sequence is 16 residues long. V was clipped by 3 bases and J by 2 bases; unmatched bases: 9. Germline V CDR1 and CDR2: SGHNT, YYREEE (reference sequence).

The gene calls are TRBV29-1 and TRBJ2-7, with D possibly TRBD1 on 6 matching bases. V was pared by 4 bases and J by 3 bases, with 19 bases between. From germline, CDR1 is SQVTM and CDR2 ANQGSEA. The CDR3 loop spans 15 amino acids. The CDR3 DNA reads as TGCAGCGTTGCGGCCAGGGCAGGGGTCAACTACGAGCAGTACTTC. Amino acids: CSVAARAGVNYEQYF.

Comments on this clone: The sample carries other DNA sequences with the same CDR3. DNA for the CDR3: TGTGCTAGTGGTTTGGGAGGAGGCACAGATACGCAGTATTTT. Protein product: CASGLGGGTDTQYF. This chain joins TRBV12-5 and TRBJ2-3; D unresolved. Germline V gives CDR1 LGHNT, CDR2 FRNRAP. This CDR3 spans 14 amino acids. V lost 1 base, J lost 1 base, and 6 bases lay in between.

V gene TRBV28 combines with J gene TRBJ1-1, with D unresolved. Deletions cut 2 bases from V and 11 bases from J, with 12 bases between. This CDR3 spans 12 amino acids. Germline V gene data show CDR1 as MDHEN and CDR2 as SYDVKM. This chain's CDR3 is CASSLLTVGAFF. In DNA form, the CDR3 reads TGTGCCAGCAGTTTACTAACAGTTGGGGCTTTCTTT.

The chain joins TRBV6-6 to TRBJ2-1; D perhaps matches TRBD2 (5 bases). Germline loops: CDR1 MNHNY, CDR2 SVGAGI (reference sequence). Trimming stripped 5 bases from V and 7 bases from J, with 12 bases between. The CDR3 sequence is 13 residues long. The CDR3 DNA follows: TGTGCCAGCAGTAGGGAGAGCGGTAATGAGCAGTTCTTC. Residues: CASSRESGNEQFF.

The chain recombines TRBV19 with TRBJ1-5; 8 bases fit TRBD1. This CDR3 is built from 15 residues. V was clipped by 9 bases and J by 6 bases; unmatched bases: 13. Germline lookup yields CDR1 LNHDA and CDR2 SQIVND (reference sequence). CDR3 nucleotides: TGTGCCAGCCAACCCTCAGGGGGCGCCGGTCAGCCCCAGCATTTT. This encodes CASQPSGGAGQPQHF.

V and J are TRBV11-3 and TRBJ2-3; 7 bases align to TRBD2. J was trimmed by 0 bases and V by 3 bases; bases with no gene match: 9. Germline V lookup: CDR1 SGHNT, CDR2 YENEEA. The CDR3 loop spans 17 amino acids. The CDR3 protein is CASSLDSAGASTDTQYF. CDR3 coding DNA: TGTGCCAGCAGCTTGGATTCGGCGGGAGCTAGCACAGATACGCAGTATTTT.

The chain recombines TRBV6-2 or TRBV6-3 with TRBJ2-6; TRBD1 is a possible D gene (6 bases). The CDR3 has 19 residues. Per the germline V gene, CDR1 is MNHEY and CDR2 is SVGEGT. Trimming cost V 4 bases and J 0 bases, with 19 bases left between them. The CDR3 protein is CASSSWDTGEGSGANVLTF. In DNA, the CDR3 is TGTGCCAGCAGTTCCTGGGACACCGGAGAGGGCTCTGGGGCCAACGTCCTGACTTTC.

The chain combines TRBV27 with TRBJ1-1; tentatively, D is TRBD1 (5 bases). The CDR3 runs to 14 residues. V lost 4 bases and J 1 base, leaving 10 bases between the germline ends. The germline CDR1 and CDR2 sequences are MNHEY and SMNVEV (reference sequence). The CDR3 bases are TGTGCCAGCAGTTCCCTCGGGGGGAACACTGAAGCTTTCTTT. This gives the protein CASSSLGGNTEAFF.

This chain uses TRBV14 with TRBJ1-1, with 7 bases identical to TRBD1. Trimming took 0 bases from V and 8 from J; bases not matched to a gene: 6. The CDR3 is 14 amino acids. Germline lookup yields CDR1 SGHDN and CDR2 FVKESK. The CDR3 DNA reads as TGTGCCAGCAGCCAAGATCGGGTGACAGGGGAAGCTTTCTTT. This translates into CASSQDRVTGEAFF.

The chain joins TRBV5-4 to TRBJ2-1; possibly TRBD2 for D (6 bases). Germline assignment: CDR1 SGHNT and CDR2 YYREEE (reference sequence). The CDR3 totals 12 residues. V was clipped by 4 bases and J by 9 bases, with 11 bases between them. Here the CDR3 reads CASSTGLPEQFF. The CDR3 bases are TGTGCCAGCAGCACGGGACTGCCTGAGCAGTTCTTC.

This chain connects TRBV6-4 to TRBJ2-2; D may be TRBD1 (5 bases). CDR3 size: 15 residues. Trimming removed 7 bases from V and 5 bases from J, with 17 bases in between. CDR1 is MRHNA, CDR2 SNTAGT, per germline. The CDR3 loop is CASIGHRRLTGELFF. In DNA form, the CDR3 reads TGTGCCAGCATTGGACATCGACGGCTTACCGGGGAGCTGTTTTTT.

The V call is TRBV19, the J call TRBJ2-2; 8 nucleotides match TRBD2. Germline loops: CDR1 LNHDA, CDR2 SQIVND (reference sequence). V lost 3 bases, J lost 3 bases, and 3 bases stayed unmatched. The CDR3 length is 15 residues. In DNA, the CDR3 is TGTGCCAGTAGTATTCACGGGAGGGACACCGGGGAGCTGTTTTTT. Its protein is CASSIHGRDTGELFF.

The CDR3 region is CSAIPSTGYTF. In DNA, the CDR3 is TGCAGTGCTATACCCTCTACCGGCTACACCTTC. This chain links TRBV20-1 with TRBJ1-2; no reliable D call. Trimming shortened V by 4 bases and J by 8 bases, and 11 bases separated the two germline ends. CDR1 is DFQATT and CDR2 is SNEGSKA in the germline V gene (reference sequence). The CDR3 loop spans 11 amino acids.

The chain joins TRBV7-9 to TRBJ1-6; tentatively, D is TRBD1 (6 bases). The CDR3 totals 15 residues. The V end was cut by 1 base, the J end by 7 bases, with 11 bases between. Germline-derived CDR1 and CDR2 are SEHNR and FQNEAQ (reference sequence). The chain's CDR3 is CASSLVPGANSPLHF. The CDR3, as DNA: TGTGCCAGCAGCTTAGTCCCAGGGGCGAATTCACCCCTCCACTTT.

The rearrangement uses TRBV2 and TRBJ2-3; 8 nucleotides align to TRBD1. Germline loops: CDR1 SNHLY, CDR2 FYNNEI. CDR3 length equals 16 residues. V was pared by 6 bases and J by 0 bases, with 8 bases of the junction left unmatched. CDR3 residues: CASSGQGRGSTDTQYF. In DNA form, the CDR3 reads TGTGCCAGCAGCGGACAGGGAAGGGGTAGCACAGATACGCAGTATTTT.

The rearrangement uses TRBV11-2 and TRBJ2-7; tentatively, D is TRBD1 (5 bases). Trimming took 3 bases from V and 7 from J, leaving 10 bases between them. The germline V gene encodes CDR1 SGHAT and CDR2 FQNNGV. The CDR3 covers 12 residues. CDR3 nucleotides: TGTGCCAGCAGCTTTAAAGGGGTTGAGCAGTACTTC. Translation gives CASSFKGVEQYF.

The rearrangement links TRBV28 to TRBJ2-7, with 10 nucleotides matching TRBD1. The ends lost 9 bases at V and 4 bases at J; junction bases unmatched: 6. This CDR3 contains 13 residues. Germline V gene data show CDR1 as MDHEN and CDR2 as SYDVKM. CDR3 coding DNA: TGTGCCAGTGGACCGGGACAGGGGTACGAGCAGTACTTC. This gives the protein CASGPGQGYEQYF.

The V gene is TRBV10-3, the J gene TRBJ2-7; 8 positions agree with TRBD1. Germline lookup yields CDR1 ENHRY and CDR2 SYGVKD. There are 14 residues in the CDR3. V trimming: 6 bases; J trimming: 6 bases; junction bases outside the gene matches: 10. The DNA for the CDR3 is TGTGCCATCAGGCTGACAGGGGCGGACCTCGAGCAGTACTTC. Translated, it gives CAIRLTGADLEQYF.

V and J are TRBV11-2 and TRBJ1-2; D unclear. The germline CDR1 and CDR2 sequences are SGHAT and FQNNGV. The CDR3 sequence is 14 residues long. Trimming cost V 0 bases and J 8 bases, with 13 bases left between them. CDR3 residues: CASSLDRGEGGYTF. The CDR3 DNA follows: TGTGCCAGCAGCTTAGATCGTGGAGAGGGCGGCTACACCTTC.

The rearrangement uses TRBV30 and TRBJ2-7, with 8 bases lining up with TRBD1. Germline trimming cut 2 bases from V and 6 bases from J; bases unmatched to any gene: 9. Germline CDR1 GTSNPN, CDR2 SVGIG (reference sequence). The CDR3 has 14 amino acids. CDR3 residues: CAWSRPGQVPEQYF. DNA of the CDR3: TGTGCCTGGAGTAGGCCGGGACAGGTCCCCGAGCAGTACTTC.

V gene TRBV7-3 combines with J gene TRBJ2-1; TRBD2 might be the D (6 bases). The CDR3 has 14 amino acids. V was cut by 7 bases and J by 5 bases, with 15 bases left in between. CDR1 is SGHTA and CDR2 is FQGTGA in the germline V gene. CDR3 amino acids: CASTPSANNNEQFF. The DNA of the CDR3 is TGTGCCAGCACCCCTAGCGCGAATAACAATGAGCAGTTCTTC.

This clone turned up a few times. The rearrangement links TRBV6-2 or TRBV6-3 to TRBJ1-2; 8 nucleotides match TRBD1. V shed 5 bases, J shed 10 bases, and the junction held 6 bases outside the gene matches. The V gene's germline CDR1 is MNHEY and CDR2 SVGEGT. The CDR3 sequence is 12 residues long. CDR3 in amino acids: CASSPRDRTYTF. DNA of the CDR3: TGTGCCAGCAGTCCCCGGGACAGGACCTACACCTTC.

This clone appeared a single time. This chain uses TRBV28 with TRBJ2-1, with D possibly being TRBD2 (6 bases). The CDR3 is 15 amino acids. V was pared by 8 bases and J by 1 base, with 15 bases between. Germline-derived CDR1 and CDR2 are MDHEN and SYDVKM. CDR3: CASPPWGDSYNEQFF. In DNA form, the CDR3 reads TGTGCCAGCCCACCGTGGGGGGATTCCTACAATGAGCAGTTCTTC.

The rearrangement links TRBV19 to TRBJ2-1; D ambiguous. The V gene lost 7 bases and the J gene lost 2 bases, with 9 bases spanning the gap. Germline-derived CDR1 and CDR2 are LNHDA and SQIVND (reference sequence). CDR3 size: 13 residues. CDR3 loop: CASTNRAYNEQFF. The CDR3 DNA reads as TGTGCCAGTACTAATCGGGCCTACAATGAGCAGTTCTTC.

V usage is TRBV19 and J usage is TRBJ2-1, with D possibly matching TRBD1 (6 bases). Germline-derived CDR1 and CDR2 are LNHDA and SQIVND (reference sequence). The CDR3 totals 13 residues. V was trimmed by 3 bases and J by 5 bases, leaving 8 bases between them. CDR3 sequence reads: CASSIGQNNEQFF. The DNA of the CDR3 is TGTGCCAGTAGTATTGGACAGAACAATGAGCAGTTCTTC.

The chain uses TRBV28 and TRBJ1-1; the D is unclear. This CDR3 has 15 residues. V was clipped by 3 bases and J by 5 bases, with 16 bases between them. CDR1 is MDHEN, CDR2 SYDVKM, per germline. The CDR3 DNA reads as TGTGCCAGCAGTTTTCGCCAGGCGGGGATGACTGAAGCTTTCTTT. Translating it yields CASSFRQAGMTEAFF.

The J gene is TRBJ1-4, the V gene TRBV5-5, with 7 bases fitting TRBD1. CDR1 SGHKS and CDR2 YYEKEE come from the germline V gene (reference sequence). The CDR3 is made up of 15 amino acids. After removal of 4 bases from V and 7 bases from J, the junction contained 10 bases not matched to a gene. Written as DNA, the CDR3 is TGTGCCAGCAGCGTGTACAGGGGCAAAGGTGAAAAACTGTTTTTT. Translating it yields CASSVYRGKGEKLFF.

CDR3 residues: CASSLDGRDHNEQFF. CDR3 DNA sequence: TGCGCCAGCAGCTTGGACGGGAGGGACCACAATGAGCAGTTCTTC. The rearrangement uses TRBV5-1 and TRBJ2-1, with 8 bases identical to TRBD2. CDR1 and CDR2 from the germline V gene are SGHRS and YFSETQ. This CDR3 comprises 15 residues. J lost 5 bases, V lost 0 bases, and 4 bases had no gene match.